The clone carrying this T cell receptor (beta chain) was counted a single time. Its antigen is still unknown. Profiled with immunoSEQ multiplex PCR; TCRdb holds only in-frame clones, not every one. The sample shows roughly 60,000 clones, roughly 90% of them seen only once. This sample is part of a study of cytomegalovirus exposure and HLA in healthy donors. Study in general: A subsequent analysis reported that the 120 validation repertoires were produced on the same platform that had also been used for the 550 to 750 first-cohort repertoires.

The trim removed 0 bases at V and 4 bases at J, leaving 8 bases unmatched. There are 17 residues in the CDR3. The germline CDR1 and CDR2 sequences are LGHNA and YNFKEQ. Whole-study results and caveats: In vitro testing confirmed three CMV-associated chains as specific for CMV antigens.

Source material: PBMCs. This rearrangement joins TRBV4-2 to TRBJ2-3; TRBD2 agrees at 9 bases. This clonotype originated in a woman in her 30s in good health and CMV-seronegative. Written as DNA, the CDR3 is TGTGCCAGCAGCCAAGAGGGAGTAGCGGGAGTCCCAGATACGCAGTATTTT. This encodes CASSQEGVAGVPDTQYF.